This TCR beta chain was obtained from a study of shared clonotypes between healthy human individuals. Study-wide results and limits: Clonotypes shared by all four donors outscored non-shared clonotypes in generation probability.

Germline trimming cut 2 bases from V and 4 bases from J; bases unmatched to any gene: 8. Germline loops: CDR1 MGHRA, CDR2 YSYEKL. CDR3 length equals 16 residues. Genomic DNA (from each subset) was split evenly across several immunoSEQ plates. Clones were sequenced by immunoSEQ multiplex PCR, and TCRdb holds only the in-frame ones, with some missing. The sample lists roughly 320,000 clones, roughly 84% occurring once. Concerning this clone itself: The antigen remains undetermined.

The chain combines TRBV4-1 with TRBJ2-7; 10 nucleotides match TRBD2. The sequence was obtained from a man aged 18 to 30 in good health. Sequenced input: memory CD8+ T cells sorted from blood. This sample's subset: CD45RO+ cells pooled with CCR7-negative TemRA cells. As DNA, the CDR3 is TGCGCCAGCAGCCAAAGCCCGGGACTAGCGACTTACGAGCAGTACTTC. Residues: CASSQSPGLATYEQYF.